Described below is a single T cell receptor beta chain sequence and its context. J was trimmed by 5 bases and V by 2 bases; bases with no gene match: 1. Germline V CDR1 and CDR2: MNHEY, SMNVEV (reference sequence). This CDR3 has 13 amino acids. Repertoires were generated with immunoSEQ multiplex PCR, while TCRdb's copy carries only in-frame clones and drops some. This table holds fewer than 850,000 clones, approximately 97% found once. CD45RO-negative, CCR7-positively selected cells formed the naive CD8 fraction, excluding terminally differentiated effector memory CD45RA+ cells. These data are taken from a study of shared clonotypes between healthy human individuals.

The gene calls are TRBV27 and TRBJ1-2, with 8 bases aligning to TRBD1. The sequence derives from a man aged 30-40 years in good health. Sequencing used naive CD8+ T cells sorted from blood. The CDR3 DNA follows: TGTGCCAGCAGTTTACGACAGGGGTATGGCTACACCTTC. Encoded protein: CASSLRQGYGYTF.